The clone carrying this TCR beta chain was seen more than once but under ten times. Germline V gene sequence: CDR1 MNHEY, CDR2 SMNVEV (reference sequence). The CDR3 loop spans 12 amino acids. V was clipped by 4 bases and J by 9 bases, with 12 bases between them. Expressed TCRB transcripts were sequenced after all isolated RNA was converted to cDNA. The study sequenced naive, central memory and regulatory T cell samples to an average of approximately 4 million reads. Only in-frame clones appear in the TCRdb table, and some are missing; sequencing was by immunoSEQ multiplex PCR. Of around 310,000 clones in the sample, roughly 11% were seen once. These data originate in a study of beta chain features in type 1 diabetes.

The V and J genes are TRBV27 and TRBJ1-1, with a possible D match to TRBD1 (5 bases). Sequencing was done on a sample of naive CD4+ T cells from blood. The TCR sequence derives from a woman aged 25-40 years in good health. The CDR3 spells CASSSWGTQAFF. CDR3 DNA: TGTGCCAGCAGTTCCTGGGGCACACAAGCTTTCTTT.